The 16 T cell receptor beta chains below were found in one sample sequenced in a study of TIL therapy for anti-PD-1-resistant metastatic lung cancer (dated by TCRdb to 2020 to 2022). The immunoSEQ v3 hsTCRB kit was used to amplify TCR beta CDR3 regions from genomic DNA through bias-controlled multiplex PCR. Imported from immuneACCESS, the table was reduced by TCRdb to in-frame sequences with V and J called. These copies leave out some clones; in studies compared against another copy, an unresolved V gene accounts for under half, and the cause of the remainder is not known. The sample has 2,500 or so clones on record, around 73% of them singletons. The ten largest account for around 15% of the sample. The sample's time point label, decoded: pre-treatment sample, taken before nivolumab and TIL therapy. Baseline tumor samples were excised metastases, mostly pleural nodules or supraclavicular lymph nodes, from the same resection used to grow TIL.

The sample in question was tumor tissue, obtained at baseline. These receptors were taken from a person aged 30 to 80 with non-small cell lung cancer. Some clones in this sample may be carry-over from other donors' samples.

This sequence joins TRBV4-1 and TRBJ2-4; the D is unclear. Germline CDR1 reads MGHRA; CDR2 reads YSYEKL. The CDR3 covers 16 residues. The V and J ends lost 4 bases and 0 bases respectively, with 13 bases between them. Here the CDR3 reads CASSRTDTLAKNIQYF. The DNA for the CDR3 is TGCGCCAGCAGCCGAACCGACACTTTAGCCAAAAACATTCAGTACTTC.

Only a few counts were recorded for this clone. The chain is built from TRBV5-1 and TRBJ2-2; a possible D gene is TRBD1 (5 bases). This CDR3 spans 15 amino acids. Deletions cut 1 base from V and 6 bases from J, with 13 bases between. Germline V gene lookup returns CDR1 SGHRS and CDR2 YFSETQ. The chain's CDR3 is CASSLFRAAAGELFF. CDR3 in DNA: TGCGCCAGCAGCTTGTTCAGGGCGGCGGCCGGGGAGCTGTTTTTT.

V and J are TRBV5-1 and TRBJ1-2, with D tentatively TRBD1 (5 bases). The germline V gene has CDR1 SGHRS and CDR2 YFSETQ. The CDR3 loop spans 14 amino acids. The V gene lost 2 bases and the J gene lost 7 bases, with 15 bases spanning the gap. CDR3 DNA sequence: TGCGCCAGCAGCTTAGGGACGGAATCGGGTGGCTACACCTTC. It encodes CASSLGTESGGYTF.

This clone appeared a single time. This sequence joins TRBV19 and TRBJ1-6; 7 positions agree with TRBD1. Germline V CDR1 and CDR2: LNHDA, SQIVND (reference sequence). CDR3 length equals 14 residues. V lost 3 bases, J lost 7 bases, and 3 bases stayed unmatched. CDR3 sequence reads: CASSIGTENSPLHF. CDR3 in DNA: TGTGCCAGTAGTATTGGGACAGAGAATTCACCCCTCCACTTT. The full variable domain, its missing parts supplied by reference TRBV19 and TRBJ1-6, is DGGITQSPKYLFRKEGQNVTLSCEQNLNHDAMYWYRQDPGQGLRLIYYSQIVNDFQKGDIAEGYSVSREKKESFPLTVTSAQKNPTAFYLCASSIGTENSPLHFGNGTRLTVT.

This clone was seen a single time. The rearrangement uses TRBV27 and TRBJ2-3; tentative D call: TRBD2 (5 bases). Trimming shortened V by 2 bases and J by 5 bases, and 8 bases separated the two germline ends. Germline assignment: CDR1 MNHEY and CDR2 SMNVEV (reference sequence). The CDR3 consists of 13 residues. CDR3 loop: CASSLKAGDTQYF. In DNA, the CDR3 is TGTGCCAGCAGTTTAAAGGCGGGAGATACGCAGTATTTT.

The gene calls are TRBV4-3 and TRBJ2-7, with D unclear. From germline, CDR1 is LGHNA and CDR2 YSLEER. Trimming cost V 3 bases and J 8 bases, with 11 bases left between them. The CDR3 is 12 residues long. In DNA form, the CDR3 reads TGCGCCAGCAGCCATACATCCGGACAGCAGTACTTC. Protein sequence: CASSHTSGQQYF.

The rearrangement links TRBV6-5 to TRBJ1-6; D perhaps matches TRBD1 (6 bases). CDR3 length: 15 residues. Germline V gene data show CDR1 as MNHEY and CDR2 as SVGAGI. V gave up 0 bases and J gave up 9 bases, with 12 bases separating them. CDR3 coding DNA: TGTGCCAGCAGTTACTCGGGGGGCAGGAGTTCACCCCTCCACTTT. Its protein is CASSYSGGRSSPLHF.

This clone was picked up one time. V gene TRBV5-1 combines with J gene TRBJ1-2, with a possible D match to TRBD1 (6 bases). Germline V gene lookup returns CDR1 SGHRS and CDR2 YFSETQ. The CDR3 has 13 amino acids. Trimming left V 7 bases short and J 1 base short, with 11 bases between. CDR3 protein: CASGDTINYGYTF. CDR3 nucleotide sequence: TGCGCCAGCGGGGACACCATTAACTATGGCTACACCTTC.

This clone has more than one count but fewer than ten. This sequence joins TRBV30 and TRBJ1-1; possible D gene TRBD1, 5 bases. Germline loops: CDR1 GTSNPN, CDR2 SVGIG (reference sequence). The CDR3 spans 14 residues. Trimming took off 2 bases at V and 4 bases at J, with 14 bases between the two ends. CDR3 sequence (DNA): TGTGCCTGGAGTACCGGACTGGGGCTCACTGAAGCTTTCTTT. Translating gives CAWSTGLGLTEAFF.

This rearrangement joins TRBV7-9 to TRBJ2-1; D not certain. V lost 5 bases, J lost 4 bases, and 3 bases lay in between. Germline CDR1 reads SEHNR; CDR2 reads FQNEAQ (reference sequence). The CDR3 is 11 residues long. The CDR3 sequence is CASSPYNEQFF. The CDR3 DNA is TGTGCCAGCAGCCCTTACAATGAGCAGTTCTTC.

The CDR3 sequence is CASRRSSVNEKLFF. CDR3 nucleotide sequence: TGTGCCAGCAGACGGTCCTCGGTTAATGAAAAACTGTTTTTT. This chain links TRBV27 with TRBJ1-4; D remains unclear. Germline CDR1 reads MNHEY; CDR2 reads SMNVEV (reference sequence). The V and J ends lost 6 bases and 4 bases respectively, with 12 bases between them. This CDR3 is built from 14 residues.

The sample holds a few counts of this clone. The genes are TRBV10-3 and TRBJ1-2; D unresolved. The CDR3 spans 12 residues. Trimming removed 2 bases at V and 4 bases at J, with 5 bases between. Germline V lookup: CDR1 ENHRY, CDR2 SYGVKD. The CDR3 DNA reads TGTGCCATCAGTGAGGGATTCTATGGCTACACCTTC. It translates to CAISEGFYGYTF.

The rearrangement links TRBV10-2 to TRBJ2-3; unclear D gene. With 6 bases removed from V and 1 base from J, the gap between germline ends came to 14 bases. This CDR3 spans 15 amino acids. Germline-derived CDR1 and CDR2 are WSHSY and SAAADI. The CDR3: CASSHSGVGTDTQYF. CDR3 nucleotides: TGCGCCAGCAGCCATAGTGGAGTCGGCACAGATACGCAGTATTTT.

This clone was seen a single time. The chain links TRBV28 to TRBJ1-3, with TRBD1 matching 9 bases. The CDR3 contains 15 residues. From germline, CDR1 is MDHEN and CDR2 SYDVKM. V dropped 5 bases and J dropped 5; count of bases not matched to a gene: 7. The CDR3 loop reads CASSPTTGGRNTIYF. The CDR3 DNA sequence: TGTGCCAGCAGTCCAACGACAGGGGGGAGAAACACCATATATTTT.

In this sample, this clone turned up once. The chain has TRBV10-3 and TRBJ2-7; D uncertain. Trimming removed 3 bases from V and 2 bases from J, with 8 bases in between. Germline loops: CDR1 ENHRY, CDR2 SYGVKD. This CDR3 contains 13 residues. The CDR3 DNA sequence: TGTGCCATCAGTGACGAGGAAACCTACGAGCAGTACTTC. Its protein is CAISDEETYEQYF.

In its sample, this clone was seen once. V and J are TRBV14 and TRBJ1-1; D gene unclear. V was pared by 2 bases and J by 3 bases, with 10 bases between. Germline CDR1 reads SGHDN; CDR2 reads FVKESK. This CDR3 comprises 14 residues. The CDR3: CASSQNVEDTEAFF. The CDR3 region has the DNA TGTGCCAGCAGCCAAAATGTTGAGGACACTGAAGCTTTCTTT.